Described below is a single T cell receptor (beta chain) sequence and its context. Its antigen is currently unknown. The naive CD8 subset, CD45RO-negative cells positively selected for CCR7, excluded terminally differentiated effector memory CD45RA+ cells. The data stem from a study of shared clonotypes between healthy human individuals. Across the whole study: CD4 naive and CD4 memory each took three plates per donor, while CD8 naive took two and CD8 memory one.

Study findings and constraints: Lower generation probabilities were found for non-shared clonotypes than for those shared by all four donors. Across subsets, estimated richness was generally greater for naive than for memory populations. Rarefaction showed sorted-subset sequencing was incomplete despite large depth.

TCRdb's table, derived via immunoSEQ multiplex PCR, lists solely in-frame clones and lacks some. The table lists 550,000 to 750,000 clones, around 95% of them singletons. The CDR3 runs to 13 residues. Germline CDR1 is SGHRS and CDR2 is YFSETQ. V was cut by 0 bases and J by 5 bases, with 6 bases left in between. The chain joins TRBV5-1 to TRBJ1-5; D is ambiguous. This receptor was obtained from a young woman in good health. The sample taken for sequencing was naive CD8+ T cells sorted from blood. CDR3 coding DNA: TGCGCCAGCAGCTTGGGAGTAGATCAGCCCCAGCATTTT. Encoded protein: CASSLGVDQPQHF.